The rows below give T cell receptor beta chains drawn from one sample of a study of T cells in Graves' hyperthyroidism and ophthalmopathy. TCRdb reprocessed the multiplex PCR reads via MiXCR and lists one record per CDR3 protein. The table records approximately 400,000 distinct CDR3 sequences, roughly 15% of them present only once. Sequences were obtained from blood. These receptors originate from a woman aged 25 to 39 with Graves' ophthalmopathy. The CDR3 runs from the conserved cysteine through the conserved F or W. Each record gives: CDR3 length, clone size, J gene, D gene, V gene, CDR3 protein, CDR3 DNA. The D gene is left open where the match is weak. Size values are once, few and many counts, or a class for expanded clones, and some rows have none.

14 | once | TRBJ1-6 | TRBD1 | TRBV2 | CASSKVQGGETQYF | TGTGCCAGCAGTAAAGTCCAGGGGGGAGAGACCCAGTACTTT
13 | few | TRBJ1-2 | - | TRBV11-2 | CASSVASDYGYTF | TGTGCCAGCAGCGTTGCCTCCGACTATGGCTACACCTTC
13 | many | TRBJ1-1 | - | TRBV7-8 | CASSLGPRAEAFF | TGTGCCAGCAGCTTAGGGCCCAGGGCTGAAGCTTTCTTT
17 | many | TRBJ2-3 | TRBD2 | TRBV3-1 | CASSQERAGGRTDTQYF | TGTGCCAGCAGCCAAGAAAGAGCGGGGGGGCGAACAGATACGCAGTATTTT
15 | many | TRBJ1-5 | - | TRBV20-1 | CSAKKTGASNQPQHF | TGCAGTGCTAAGAAAACCGGGGCTAGCAATCAGCCCCAGCATTTT
13 | many | TRBJ1-1 | - | TRBV18 | CASSPMEGTEAFF | TGTGCCAGCTCACCGATGGAGGGCACTGAAGCTTTCTTT
13 | many | TRBJ2-7 | - | TRBV12-3/TRBV12-4 | CASSLQRAPEQYF | TGTGCCAGCAGTTTACAAAGGGCGCCCGAGCAGTACTTC
14 | many | TRBJ2-1 | - | TRBV10-3 | CAITSGVLYNEQFF | TGTGCCATCACTTCTGGGGTTCTCTACAATGAGCAGTTCTTC
16 | few | TRBJ1-6 | - | TRBV10-3 | CAISELGSSYNSPLHF | TGTGCCATCAGTGAGCTTGGGAGCTCCTATAATTCACCCCTCCACTTT
14 | many | TRBJ1-1 | - | TRBV6-5 | CASSYPGQNTEAFF | TGTGCCAGCAGTTACCCGGGACAGAACACTGAAGCTTTCTTT
16 | many | TRBJ1-5 | TRBD1 | TRBV3-1 | CASSLSTGNVNQPQHF | TGTGCCAGCAGCCTATCGACAGGGAACGTCAATCAGCCCCAGCATTTT
16 | many | TRBJ2-1 | TRBD2 | TRBV7-9 | CASSLGLAGGQLEQFF | TGTGCCAGCAGCTTAGGACTAGCGGGGGGCCAGCTTGAGCAGTTCTTC
14 | - | TRBJ1-5 | TRBD1 | TRBV4-1 | CASSQQGVNQPQHF | TGCGCCAGCAGCCAACAGGGGGTCAATCAGCCCCAGCATTTT
16 | - | TRBJ2-1 | TRBD1 | TRBV9 | CASSPGTGSSYNEQFF | TGTGCCAGCAGTCCCGGGACAGGAAGCTCCTACAATGAGCAGTTCTTC
14 | many | TRBJ2-4 | - | TRBV27 | CASSLVAAKNIQYF | TGTGCCAGCAGTTTGGTCGCGGCCAAAAACATTCAGTACTTC
15 | - | TRBJ1-4 | - | TRBV4-1 | CASSQVGFGNEKLFF | TGCGCCAGCAGCCAAGTGGGTTTTGGTAATGAAAAACTGTTTTTT
16 | many | TRBJ2-6 | - | TRBV12-3/TRBV12-4 | CASTLRGVGGANVLTF | TGTGCCAGCACCCTCCGGGGCGTGGGGGGGGCCAACGTCCTGACTTTC
16 | many | TRBJ1-2 | - | TRBV28 | CASNTPDRLAPYGYTF | TGTGCCAGCAACACCCCAGACCGCCTGGCCCCTTATGGCTACACCTTC
14 | many | TRBJ1-1 | - | TRBV30 | CAWSLASANTEAFF | TGTGCCTGGAGTTTGGCCAGCGCGAACACTGAAGCTTTCTTT
13 | - | TRBJ1-2 | - | TRBV2 | CASSLRDRDGYTF | TGTGCCAGCAGCCTACGGGACCGAGACGGCTACACCTTC
15 | many | TRBJ1-2 | - | TRBV7-2 | CASSFQGLGGYGYTF | TGTGCCAGCAGCTTTCAGGGCTTAGGCGGCTATGGCTACACCTTC
15 | few | TRBJ1-5 | - | TRBV4-1 | CASSQDLRSSQPQHF | TGCGCCAGCAGCCAAGATCTCAGGTCTTCTCAGCCCCAGCATTTT
14 | many | TRBJ1-5 | - | TRBV2 | CASSQLYSNQPQHF | TGTGCCAGTTCACAGCTTTATAGCAATCAGCCCCAGCATTTT
14 | many | TRBJ2-7 | TRBD1 | TRBV5-1 | CASSLKGQGNEQYF | TGCGCCAGCAGCTTGAAGGGACAGGGAAACGAGCAGTACTTC
18 | - | TRBJ2-6 | - | TRBV12-3/TRBV12-4 | CASRGRQASPTGANVLTF | TGTGCCAGCAGGGGAAGACAGGCATCCCCCACTGGGGCCAACGTCCTGACTTTC
12 | many | TRBJ2-1 | - | TRBV6-1 | CASSTRYNEQFF | TGTGCCAGCAGTACTCGGTACAATGAGCAGTTCTTC
12 | - | TRBJ2-3 | - | TRBV3-1 | CASSQDADTQYF | TGTGCCAGCAGCCAAGACGCAGATACGCAGTATTTT
16 | many | TRBJ2-5 | TRBD2 | TRBV4-1 | CASSHIERGGKETQYF | TGCGCCAGCAGCCACATCGAGCGGGGGGGGAAAGAGACCCAGTACTTC
15 | many | TRBJ2-7 | - | TRBV4-1 | CATNAGQGSSYEQYF | TGCGCCACAAATGCGGGGCAGGGGAGCTCCTACGAGCAGTACTTC
15 | many | TRBJ1-4 | TRBD1 | TRBV29-1 | CSAAGGATTNEKLFF | TGCAGCGCCGCAGGGGGCGCAACGACTAATGAAAAACTGTTTTTT
18 | - | TRBJ1-3 | TRBD1 | TRBV5-1 | CASSDWTGGTLSGNTIYF | TGCGCCAGCAGCGATTGGACAGGGGGCACACTCTCTGGAAACACCATATATTTT
16 | many | TRBJ1-2 | - | TRBV6-1 | CASSASVEGINYGYTF | TGTGCCAGCAGCGCCTCCGTGGAGGGGATCAACTATGGCTACACCTTC
15 | many | TRBJ2-2 | - | TRBV12-5 | CASGFPEKSSGELFF | TGTGCTAGTGGTTTCCCAGAAAAATCTTCCGGGGAGCTGTTTTTT
13 | many | TRBJ2-5 | - | TRBV15 | CATSRDSSETQYF | TGTGCCACCAGCAGAGATAGTTCGGAGACCCAGTACTTC
15 | few | TRBJ1-2 | TRBD1 | TRBV27 | CASSSDRGADYGYTF | TGTGCCAGCAGTTCGGACAGGGGGGCGGACTATGGCTACACCTTC
15 | many | TRBJ1-2 | - | TRBV3-1 | CASSQDIRWDTGYTF | TGTGCCAGCAGCCAAGATATCAGGTGGGACACCGGCTACACCTTC
15 | many | TRBJ1-5 | TRBD1 | TRBV12-3/TRBV12-4 | CASRPSGGGNQPQHF | TGTGCCAGCAGGCCCTCAGGGGGGGGCAATCAGCCCCAGCATTTT
14 | - | TRBJ2-1 | - | TRBV19 | CASSGGAFFYEQFF | TGTGCCAGTAGTGGGGGGGCCTTCTTCTATGAGCAGTTCTTC
15 | many | TRBJ2-7 | TRBD2 | TRBV11-2 | CASSLIGGIGYEQYF | TGTGCCAGCAGCCTCATCGGGGGGATCGGCTACGAGCAGTACTTC
15 | many | TRBJ1-5 | - | TRBV20-1 | CSASERGSRGQPQHF | TGCAGTGCTAGTGAGAGGGGGTCGAGGGGTCAGCCCCAGCATTTT
18 | many | TRBJ2-5 | TRBD2 | TRBV19 | CASSDNSGTSGPEETQYF | TGTGCCAGTAGCGACAACTCAGGGACTAGCGGCCCGGAAGAGACCCAGTACTTC
16 | few | TRBJ2-6 | - | TRBV28 | CASSPQSHSGANVLTF | TGTGCCAGCAGTCCCCAAAGTCACTCTGGGGCCAACGTCCTGACTTTC
11 | many | TRBJ1-3 | - | TRBV30 | CAWNLGNTIYF | TGTGCCTGGAATCTCGGAAACACCATATATTTT
15 | - | TRBJ1-1 | - | TRBV20-1 | CSAKDSLAGIAEAFF | TGCAGTGCTAAAGACTCGCTGGCGGGAATAGCTGAAGCTTTCTTT
16 | few | TRBJ1-1 | - | TRBV3-1 | CASSHLQGRGGTEAFF | TGTGCCAGCAGCCACTTACAGGGCCGCGGGGGCACTGAAGCTTTCTTT